What follows are 4 T cell receptor beta chains derived from one specimen sequenced in a study of T cell repertoires in cytomegalovirus infection. Their target antigens are unknown. TCRdb reanalysed the reads using MiXCR and keeps one entry per CDR3 protein. The repertoire holds hundreds of thousands of distinct CDR3 sequences, with around 31% as singletons. The sequencing used cultured PBMCs, collected from culture after CMV antigen stimulation. The receptors stem from a human donor in good health (CMV status not recorded). Some clones in this sample may be carry-over from other donors' samples.

There are a few counts of this clonotype. The chain is built from TRBV6-5 and TRBJ1-2; no firm D call. V was clipped by 2 bases and J by 7 bases, with 14 bases between them. Germline V gene lookup returns CDR1 MNHEY and CDR2 SVGAGI. The CDR3 runs to 14 residues. The CDR3 bases are TGTGCCAGCAGTTACGACCAGTACGAGGCTGGCTACACCTTC. Translation: CASSYDQYEAGYTF.

The chain carries TRBV5-4 and TRBJ1-1, with no clear D. V lost 4 bases and J 3 bases, leaving 16 bases between the germline ends. The length of the CDR3 is 15 residues. CDR1 SGHNT and CDR2 YYREEE come from the germline V gene (reference sequence). The CDR3 DNA reads as TGTGCCAGCAGCCCGGGGTCTGGGTTGGACACTGAAGCTTTCTTT. Its protein is CASSPGSGLDTEAFF.

CDR3 protein: CSVQDVGYTF. CDR3 DNA sequence: TGCAGCGTCCAAGACGTTGGCTACACCTTC. This chain links TRBV29-1 with TRBJ1-2, with no clear D. The CDR3 is 10 residues long. Trimming took off 6 bases at V and 7 bases at J, with 9 bases between the two ends. Germline CDR1 is SQVTM and CDR2 is ANQGSEA.

The rearrangement links TRBV4-2 to TRBJ2-3; 9 bases match TRBD1. Per the germline V gene, CDR1 is LGHNA and CDR2 is YNFKEQ. Trimming cost V 4 bases and J 4 bases; bases outside gene matches: 12. This CDR3 spans 17 amino acids. The CDR3: CASSPRVRDRESDTQYF. The CDR3 region has the DNA TGTGCCAGCAGCCCAAGGGTCCGGGACAGGGAATCAGATACGCAGTATTTT.